This paragraph covers one TCR beta chain sequence. Per germline, CDR1 MDHEN and CDR2 SYDVKM. The CDR3 is 14 residues long. V lost 6 bases and J lost 3; bases outside the gene matches: 7. Libraries were prepared by immunoSEQ multiplex PCR; TCRdb keeps only in-frame clonotypes and omits some of them. The repertoire holds 250,000 to 350,000 clones, with approximately 90% as singletons. The sample originates from a study of blood T cell repertoires in COVID-19. Study background: T cells, B-cell-depleted T cells, or PBMCs provided the cDNA or gDNA that served as material.

The TCR comes from a woman aged 55-75 years with acute or convalescent COVID-19. The chain employs TRBV28 and TRBJ2-7; 8 nucleotides agree with TRBD2. Input material: peripheral blood. As DNA, the CDR3 is TGTGCCAGCAGCCCGGGACTAGGGATCTACGAGCAGTACTTC. This codes for CASSPGLGIYEQYF.